This TCR beta chain was recovered during a study of blood T cell repertoires in COVID-19. Study at large: Sites in the United States, Italy and Spain provided acute and convalescent COVID-19 samples. PBMCs, B-cell-depleted T cells, or T cells were the source of the cDNA or gDNA that made up the material.

After removal of 9 bases from V and 4 bases from J, the junction contained 11 bases not matched to a gene. Germline CDR1 is MNHEY and CDR2 is SMNVEV (reference sequence). This CDR3 has 15 amino acids. How the authors handled the data: Quantification of nucleated cells was approximated via reference gene primer amplification. TCRdb's table, derived via immunoSEQ multiplex PCR, lists solely in-frame clones and lacks some. From that table come the V and J calls and clone size; the DNA was used to work out D and trimming. Counted here are about 76,000 clones, approximately 86% occurring once; the ten biggest clones make up 18%.

The genes are TRBV27 and TRBJ2-5; TRBD2 agrees at 10 bases. Sequencing was done on a sample of peripheral blood. This receptor was identified in a human donor in a cohort sampled during active COVID-19. The CDR3: CASHTSGAQVETQYF. The CDR3 DNA sequence: TGTGCCAGTCATACTAGCGGGGCACAGGTAGAGACCCAGTACTTC.